Listed here are 15 T cell receptor beta chains from one sample, sequenced in a study of T cell responses to AZD1222 COVID-19 vaccine. The repertoire was sequenced with immunoSEQ multiplex PCR; TCRdb's copy has only in-frame clones and lacks some. The sample shows roughly 100,000 clones, roughly 89% of them seen only once. Sequences were derived from peripheral blood, sampled on day 0 of AZD1222 vaccination. The source is an adult in good health.

The rearrangement links TRBV12-3 or TRBV12-4 to TRBJ1-2; weak D call: TRBD1 (6 bases). Deletions cut 6 bases from V and 2 bases from J, with 10 bases between. There are 13 residues in the CDR3. CDR3 region: CASSADRNYGYTF. The CDR3, as DNA: TGTGCCAGCAGCGCCGACAGGAACTATGGCTACACCTTC.

The chain has TRBV6-5 and TRBJ1-6; 11 nucleotides match TRBD1. Germline loops: CDR1 MNHEY, CDR2 SVGAGI. The CDR3 contains 15 residues. With V trimmed by 8 bases and J by 9 bases, 9 bases remained unmatched. CDR3 protein: CASAGQGAFGSPLHF. DNA of the CDR3: TGTGCCAGCGCTGGACAGGGGGCGTTTGGTTCACCCCTCCACTTT.

The J gene is TRBJ2-1, the V gene TRBV18; no clear D gene. Germline V gene lookup returns CDR1 KGHSH and CDR2 LQKENI. Between the trimmed V and J ends, which lost 2 bases and 9 bases, there was a span of 8 bases. The CDR3 totals 12 residues. The CDR3 is CASSPGDSEQFF. Here the CDR3 DNA reads TGTGCCAGCTCACCAGGGGATAGTGAGCAGTTCTTC.

The chain is built from TRBV5-1 and TRBJ2-2; D may be TRBD1 (5 bases). This CDR3 contains 14 residues. Germline loops: CDR1 SGHRS, CDR2 YFSETQ. The V end lost 0 bases, the J end lost 5 bases, and 8 bases lay between the germline ends. CDR3 DNA: TGCGCCAGCAGCTTGGCCCCAGGGACCGGGGAGCTGTTTTTT. It encodes CASSLAPGTGELFF.

This chain connects TRBV6-1 to TRBJ2-7, with a tentative D call TRBD1 (6 bases). The CDR3 sequence is 16 residues long. Trimming pared 1 base from V and 5 bases from J, leaving 18 bases between. In germline, CDR1 is MNHNS, CDR2 SASEGT. CDR3: CASSEVRGQGPDEQYF. The CDR3 DNA follows: TGTGCCAGCAGTGAAGTCAGGGGCCAGGGACCGGACGAGCAGTACTTC.

The chain uses TRBV7-3 and TRBJ2-3; 11 bases align to TRBD2. Germline V lookup: CDR1 SGHTA, CDR2 FQGTGA. The J segment lost 6 bases and the V segment lost 4 bases, leaving 6 bases of the junction unmatched. The CDR3 length is 15 residues. The CDR3 loop is CASSYVAGGHDTQYF. As DNA, the CDR3 is TGTGCCAGCAGCTACGTAGCGGGGGGGCACGATACGCAGTATTTT.

The V gene is TRBV6-2 or TRBV6-3, the J gene TRBJ2-5, with D unclear. The CDR3 loop spans 12 amino acids. Germline-derived CDR1 and CDR2 are MNHEY and SVGEGT. V dropped 0 bases and J dropped 7 bases, with 6 bases sitting between them. The CDR3 nucleotides read TGTGCCAGCAGTTACTCCTGGGGGACCCAGTACTTC. This codes for CASSYSWGTQYF.

To note about this clone: Additional DNA sequences in this sample encode the identical CDR3. The chain links TRBV29-1 to TRBJ2-7; D perhaps matches TRBD2 (6 bases). Germline V gives CDR1 SQVTM, CDR2 ANQGSEA. Between the trimmed V and J ends, which lost 1 base and 5 bases, there was a span of 12 bases. This CDR3 comprises 13 residues. The DNA of the CDR3 is TGCAGCGTTGAAGGGGGGGTCGGGGACGAGCAGTACTTC. It is translated as CSVEGGVGDEQYF.

There are a few counts of this clone. The V and J genes are TRBV10-2 and TRBJ1-1; TRBD1 is a possible D gene (6 bases). Trimming stripped 6 bases from V and 5 bases from J, with 7 bases between. The CDR3 has 11 amino acids. In germline, CDR1 is WSHSY, CDR2 SAAADI. CDR3 in DNA: TGCGCCAGCAGCGGACAGACTGAAGCTTTCTTT. It encodes CASSGQTEAFF.

V and J are TRBV5-4 and TRBJ2-4; D might be TRBD1 or TRBD2, each matching 5 bases. The germline gives CDR1 SGHNT, CDR2 YYREEE (reference sequence). The length of the CDR3 is 15 residues. V was trimmed by 0 bases and J by 3 bases, leaving 10 bases between them. The CDR3 DNA reads TGTGCCAGCAGCTTGGGAGGGGTGGTCAAAAACATTCAGTACTTC. It specifies CASSLGGVVKNIQYF.

CDR3 loop: CAWSRQETEAFF. CDR3 coding DNA: TGTGCCTGGAGTCGACAGGAGACTGAAGCTTTCTTT. The J gene is TRBJ1-1, the V gene TRBV30; maybe TRBD1 (6 bases). CDR3 length equals 12 residues. Between the trimmed V and J ends, which lost 2 bases and 5 bases, there was a span of 9 bases. Per the germline V gene, CDR1 is GTSNPN and CDR2 is SVGIG (reference sequence).

With regard to this clone: Other DNA sequences of this sample code for an identical CDR3. This sequence joins TRBV12-3 or TRBV12-4 and TRBJ1-1; D ambiguous. V shed 3 bases and J shed 5 bases, with 7 bases lying between them. The CDR3 covers 12 residues. CDR3 residues: CASSFLETEAFF. As DNA, the CDR3 is TGTGCCAGCAGTTTTCTGGAGACTGAAGCTTTCTTT.

The chain couples TRBV5-1 to TRBJ2-5, with D tentatively TRBD2 (6 bases). The CDR3 has 14 amino acids. Germline V gene sequence: CDR1 SGHRS, CDR2 YFSETQ. V was pared by 0 bases and J by 5 bases, with 11 bases between. This CDR3 reads CASSLEGSGETQYF. The CDR3 nucleotides are TGCGCCAGCAGCTTGGAGGGCAGCGGGGAGACCCAGTACTTC.

CDR3: CASSDRGRLPEAFF. CDR3 nucleotide sequence: TGTGCCAGCAGTGACAGGGGCCGTCTCCCTGAAGCTTTCTTT. J is TRBJ1-1 and V is TRBV6-1; possible D gene TRBD1, 6 bases. The V end lost 3 bases, the J end lost 6 bases, and 14 bases lay between the germline ends. The CDR3 is made up of 14 amino acids. The germline gives CDR1 MNHNS, CDR2 SASEGT.

The chain couples TRBV28 to TRBJ2-7; no clear D. V lost 6 bases, J lost 3 bases, and 15 bases lay in between. Per germline, CDR1 MDHEN and CDR2 SYDVKM. The CDR3 runs 14 residues. In DNA form, the CDR3 reads TGTGCCAGCAGACCCGCCGGCCTTCTCTACGAGCAGTACTTC. Encoded protein: CASRPAGLLYEQYF.